This T cell receptor beta chain was retrieved from a study of response to subunit inactivated influenza vaccine. V gave up 2 bases and J gave up 11 bases, with 19 bases separating them. CDR3 size: 15 residues. TCRdb re-derived calls from the RT-PCR reads in MiXCR, one entry per CDR3 protein. The table has approximately 500,000 distinct CDR3 sequences, less than 25% seen once. These data were also reused for a study on T cells expressing NK-cell markers. This second report adds: The authors generated TCR beta cDNA through 5'RACE template switching with UMIs. More than 5 donors carried dominant NKG2C+ clonotypes that made up about 1.0-7.0% of their CD8+ T cells. These clonotypes additionally ranked first within the CD3+CD56-NKG2C+ fraction of a few donors.

The sample was CD4+ T cells sorted from PBMCs, taken 11 to 12 days after vaccination. This clonotype was obtained from a man aged 45-65 years who received an inactivated influenza vaccine. The rearrangement links TRBV12-3 or TRBV12-4 to TRBJ2-1; D unresolved. DNA for the CDR3: TGTGCCAGCAGTTTAAACCAGGACCCCTATAGGAAGCAGTTCTTC. This sequence encodes CASSLNQDPYRKQFF.